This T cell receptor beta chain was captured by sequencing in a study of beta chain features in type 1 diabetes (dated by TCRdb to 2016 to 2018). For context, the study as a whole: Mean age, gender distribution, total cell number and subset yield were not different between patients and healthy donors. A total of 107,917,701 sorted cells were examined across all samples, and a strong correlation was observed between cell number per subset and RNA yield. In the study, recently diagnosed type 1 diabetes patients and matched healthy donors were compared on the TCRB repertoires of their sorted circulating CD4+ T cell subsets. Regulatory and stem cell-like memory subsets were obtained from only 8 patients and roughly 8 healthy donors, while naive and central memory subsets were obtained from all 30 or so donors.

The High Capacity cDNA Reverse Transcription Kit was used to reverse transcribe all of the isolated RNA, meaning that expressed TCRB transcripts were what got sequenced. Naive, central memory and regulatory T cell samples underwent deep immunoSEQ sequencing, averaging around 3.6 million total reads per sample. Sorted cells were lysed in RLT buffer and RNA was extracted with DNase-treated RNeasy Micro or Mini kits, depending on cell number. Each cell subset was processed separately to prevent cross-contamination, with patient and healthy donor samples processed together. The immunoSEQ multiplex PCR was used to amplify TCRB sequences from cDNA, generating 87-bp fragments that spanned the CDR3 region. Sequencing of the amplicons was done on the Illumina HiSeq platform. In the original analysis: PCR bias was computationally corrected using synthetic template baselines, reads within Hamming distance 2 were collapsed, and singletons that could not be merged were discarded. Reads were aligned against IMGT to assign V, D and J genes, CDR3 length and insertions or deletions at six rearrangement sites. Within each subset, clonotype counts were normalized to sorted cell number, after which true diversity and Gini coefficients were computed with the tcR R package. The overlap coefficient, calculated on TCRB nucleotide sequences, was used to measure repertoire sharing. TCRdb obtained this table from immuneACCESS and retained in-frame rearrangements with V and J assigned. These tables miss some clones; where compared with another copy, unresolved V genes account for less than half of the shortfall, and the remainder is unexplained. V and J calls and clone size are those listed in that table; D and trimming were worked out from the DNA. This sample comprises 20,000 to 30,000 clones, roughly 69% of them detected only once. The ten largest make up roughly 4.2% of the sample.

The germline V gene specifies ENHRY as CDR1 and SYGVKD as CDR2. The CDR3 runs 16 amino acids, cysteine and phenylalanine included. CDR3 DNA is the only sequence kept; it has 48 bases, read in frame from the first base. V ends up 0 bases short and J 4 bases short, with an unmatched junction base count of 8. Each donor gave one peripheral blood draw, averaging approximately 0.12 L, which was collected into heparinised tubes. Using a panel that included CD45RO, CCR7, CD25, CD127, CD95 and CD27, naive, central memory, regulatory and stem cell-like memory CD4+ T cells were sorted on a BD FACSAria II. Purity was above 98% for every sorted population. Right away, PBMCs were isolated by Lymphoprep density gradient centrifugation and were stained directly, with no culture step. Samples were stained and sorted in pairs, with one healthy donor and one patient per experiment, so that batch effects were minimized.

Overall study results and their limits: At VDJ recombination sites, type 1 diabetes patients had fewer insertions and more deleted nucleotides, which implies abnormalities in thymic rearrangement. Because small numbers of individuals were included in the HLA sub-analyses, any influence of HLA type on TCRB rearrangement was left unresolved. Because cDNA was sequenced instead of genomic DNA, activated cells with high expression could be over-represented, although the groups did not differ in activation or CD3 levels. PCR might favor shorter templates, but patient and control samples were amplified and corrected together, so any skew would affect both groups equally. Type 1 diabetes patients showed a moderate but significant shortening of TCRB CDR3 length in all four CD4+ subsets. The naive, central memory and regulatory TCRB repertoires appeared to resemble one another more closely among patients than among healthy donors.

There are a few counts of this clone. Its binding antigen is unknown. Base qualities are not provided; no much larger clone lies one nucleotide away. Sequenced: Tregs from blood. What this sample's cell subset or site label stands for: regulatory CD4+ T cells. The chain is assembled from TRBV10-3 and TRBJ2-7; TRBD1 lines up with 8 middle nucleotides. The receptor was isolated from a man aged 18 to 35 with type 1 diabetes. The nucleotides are TGTGCCATCAGTGAGTCTACGGGCAGGGGGCCTTACGAGCAGTACTTC. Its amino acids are CAISESTGRGPYEQYF.